These 14 T cell receptor beta chains originate from one sample sequenced in a study of blood T cell repertoires in COVID-19. TCRdb keeps only in-frame clones here, not all; method: immunoSEQ multiplex PCR. The sample holds tens of thousands of clones; less than 90% are singletons and the top ten take 15% to 20%. Sequencing input: peripheral blood. Receptors originate from a woman aged 55-70 years with active COVID-19.

The chain combines TRBV3-1 (or the pseudogene TRBV3-2) with TRBJ1-1; TRBD1 agrees at 10 bases. CDR1 is LGHDT, CDR2 YNNKEL, per germline (reference sequence). This CDR3 spans 14 amino acids. V shed 4 bases, J shed 5 bases, and the junction held 4 bases outside the gene matches. CDR3 protein: CASSLTGGKTEAFF. Written as DNA, the CDR3 is TGTGCCAGCAGCCTGACAGGGGGCAAAACTGAAGCTTTCTTT.

This chain uses TRBV27 with TRBJ2-1; D is perhaps TRBD1 (6 bases). V was pared by 7 bases and J by 4 bases, with 11 bases between. The length of the CDR3 is 13 residues. The germline gives CDR1 MNHEY, CDR2 SMNVEV (reference sequence). The CDR3: CASKGQAYNEQFF. Written as DNA, the CDR3 is TGTGCCAGCAAGGGACAAGCGTACAATGAGCAGTTCTTC.

The chain employs TRBV28 and TRBJ1-2, with D uncertain. Germline CDR1 MDHEN, CDR2 SYDVKM. V was pared by 2 bases and J by 4 bases, with 5 bases between. CDR3 length: 12 amino acids. CDR3 bases: TGTGCCAGCAGTTTACCCAGCTATGGCTACACCTTC. This codes for CASSLPSYGYTF.

The chain couples TRBV27 to TRBJ2-1; D is possibly TRBD2 (5 bases). The CDR3 runs 14 residues. The V gene's germline CDR1 is MNHEY and CDR2 SMNVEV (reference sequence). The ends were cut back, 7 bases at V and 7 bases at J, with 17 bases in the middle. The CDR3 DNA reads TGTGCCAGCACCCTCATAGGAGGTACGAATGAGCAGTTCTTC. Protein sequence: CASTLIGGTNEQFF.

The gene calls are TRBV19 and TRBJ2-1; 7 nucleotides line up with TRBD2. V dropped 7 bases and J dropped 5; count of bases not matched to a gene: 11. Germline CDR1 LNHDA, CDR2 SQIVND (reference sequence). This CDR3 region has 15 residues. CDR3 residues: CASKTVGGGNNEQFF. In DNA form, the CDR3 reads TGTGCCAGTAAAACGGTGGGCGGGGGAAACAATGAGCAGTTCTTC.

The chain carries TRBV5-1 and TRBJ2-3, with D possibly matching TRBD1 (6 bases). Germline CDR1 SGHRS, CDR2 YFSETQ. The CDR3 has 15 amino acids. V lost 4 bases and J lost 0, with 12 bases in between. The CDR3 DNA reads as TGCGCCAGCAGCGTTAACAGGGCTAGCACAGATACGCAGTATTTT. Its protein product is CASSVNRASTDTQYF.

This clone was observed a single time. This rearrangement joins TRBV5-1 to TRBJ2-7; TRBD2 matches 13 bases. CDR1 and CDR2 (germline): SGHRS, YFSETQ. This CDR3 contains 18 residues. Unmatched junction bases numbered 13, after V lost 4 bases and J lost 3 bases. The CDR3 bases are TGCGCCAGCAGCAACTTCGGGACTAGCGGGGCAAGATACTACGAGCAGTACTTC. Its protein is CASSNFGTSGARYYEQYF.

This chain's CDR3 is CARSFLYRASCGGYTF. In nucleotides, the CDR3 is TGTGCCAGAAGCTTTTTGTACAGGGCCTCTTGTGGTGGCTACACCTTC. V is TRBV5-3 and J is TRBJ1-2, with D tentatively TRBD1 (6 bases). TRBV5-3 is given ORF status, its function remaining uncertain. The CDR3 sequence is 16 residues long. V was pared by 2 bases and J by 7 bases, with 21 bases between.

The chain is built from TRBV5-1 and TRBJ1-2; TRBD1 aligns across 7 bases. The CDR3 length is 15 residues. Germline V lookup: CDR1 SGHRS, CDR2 YFSETQ. Trimming cost V 4 bases and J 2 bases; bases outside gene matches: 8. The CDR3 coding sequence is TGCGCCAGCAGCCCCGGATTGACAGGGAACTATGGCTACACCTTC. As protein: CASSPGLTGNYGYTF.

The V and J genes are TRBV5-4 and TRBJ2-7, with 8 nucleotides matching TRBD1. The CDR3 covers 16 residues. The ends lost 3 bases at V and 4 bases at J; junction bases unmatched: 12. Germline-derived CDR1 and CDR2 are SGHNT and YYREEE (reference sequence). The DNA for the CDR3 is TGTGCCAGCAGCTCAACCCAGACAGGGGTCAAGTACGAGCAGTACTTC. Its translation is CASSSTQTGVKYEQYF.

This chain links TRBV4-1 with TRBJ2-5, with 8 bases lining up with TRBD2. The CDR3 contains 15 residues. Germline V lookup: CDR1 MGHRA, CDR2 YSYEKL. Trimming took 2 bases from V and 1 from J; bases not matched to a gene: 3. CDR3 amino acids: CASSQTGTSQETQYF. CDR3 nucleotide sequence: TGCGCCAGCAGCCAAACCGGGACTAGCCAAGAGACCCAGTACTTC.

V usage is TRBV18 and J usage is TRBJ1-1; a possible D gene is TRBD1 (5 bases). Germline CDR1 KGHSH, CDR2 LQKENI. Trimming removed 4 bases from V and 1 base from J, with 7 bases in between. The CDR3 contains 13 residues. In nucleotides, the CDR3 is TGTGCCAGCTCACAGGGGTCGAACACTGAAGCTTTCTTT. Its protein product is CASSQGSNTEAFF. Drawing the rest from reference TRBV18 and TRBJ1-1, the complete variable domain is NAGVMQNPRHLVRRRGQEARLRCSPMKGHSHVYWYRQLPEEGLKFMVYLQKENIIDESGMPKERFSAEFPKEGPSILRIQQVVRGDSAAYFCASSQGSNTEAFFGQGTRLTVV.

The rearrangement uses TRBV5-1 and TRBJ1-2; TRBD1 aligns across 7 bases. The CDR3 extends over 15 amino acids. Germline CDR1 SGHRS, CDR2 YFSETQ. V was pared by 0 bases and J by 2 bases, with 4 bases of the junction left unmatched. The CDR3 DNA reads TGCGCCAGCAGCTTGGAGGGACAGCCAAACTATGGCTACACCTTC. Protein sequence: CASSLEGQPNYGYTF.

The chain couples TRBV6-1 to TRBJ2-1, with a tentative D call TRBD2 (6 bases). Germline values: CDR1 MNHNS, CDR2 SASEGT. The CDR3 is 16 residues long. Trimming removed 0 bases at V and 8 bases at J, with 17 bases between. The CDR3 coding sequence is TGTGCCAGCAGTGAAGCACCCCACTACGGGAGAGATGAGCAGTTCTTC. It translates to CASSEAPHYGRDEQFF.